This is a list of T cell receptor beta chains from one sample in a study of neurological immune-mediated disorders. TCRdb itself ran the 5' RACE reads through MiXCR, one entry per CDR3 protein. The data show roughly 48,000 distinct CDR3 sequences, over 10% seen once. The sequenced sample consisted of PBMCs. These receptors were obtained from a male donor with HTLV-1-associated myelopathy (HAM/TSP). The CDR3 runs from the conserved cysteine through the conserved F or W. D genes are given only for firm matches. The size entry is marked missing in some rows and otherwise reads once, few, many or a size class.

j_call	d_call	clone_size	v_call	cdr3_nt	cdr3_aa
TRBJ1-2	-	many	TRBV20-1	TGCAGTGCTGCCCCCGAGGGGGGGGTAGGGGTTGGCTACACCTTC	CSAAPEGGVGVGYTF
TRBJ2-1	TRBD1	few	TRBV30	TGTGCCTGGAGTTTCTTAGGACAGGGGAGTCGGGAGCAGTTCTTC	CAWSFLGQGSREQFF
TRBJ2-7	-	-	TRBV5-6	TGTGCCAGCAGCTTTGACAGCAACGAGCAGTACTTC	CASSFDSNEQYF
TRBJ1-5	TRBD1	many	TRBV27	TGTGCCACCTCGGACAGGGGATCTGGCAATCAGCCCCAGCATTTT	CATSDRGSGNQPQHF
TRBJ2-7	-	few	TRBV29-1	TGCAGCGTTGAAGCCGGGGGACATACGAAGCAGTACTTC	CSVEAGGHTKQYF
TRBJ2-7	TRBD1	many	TRBV7-2	TGTGCCAGCAGCTTAGACAGGGGCTACGAGCAGTACTTC	CASSLDRGYEQYF
TRBJ1-6	-	many	TRBV7-8	TGTGCCAGCAGCTTATCGGGGGTGTATTCACCCCTCCACTTT	CASSLSGVYSPLHF
TRBJ2-7	TRBD2	medium-sized	TRBV5-1	TGCGCCAGTCCCGCAGCTGGACTAGCGGTAAAGTTCTCATACGAGCAGTACTTC	CASPAAGLAVKFSYEQYF
TRBJ1-1	-	many	TRBV3-1	TGTGCCAGCAGCCAGGAGGGAAGGACTGAAGCTTTCTTT	CASSQEGRTEAFF
TRBJ1-5	TRBD1	many	TRBV7-9	TGTGCCAGCAGCCCTGGGGACAGACTAAATCAGCCCCAGCATTTT	CASSPGDRLNQPQHF
TRBJ2-1	-	many	TRBV28	TGTGCCAGCAGTGCCCCGGAGGGTGGGAACAATGAGCAGTTCTTC	CASSAPEGGNNEQFF
TRBJ2-5	-	many	TRBV7-9	TGTGCCAGCAGCTTAATGGGGGTACGGGAGACCCAGTACTTC	CASSLMGVRETQYF
TRBJ1-4	-	many	TRBV5-5	TGTGCCAGCAGCTTGGGGTGGGAGCTCAATGAAAAACTGTTTTTT	CASSLGWELNEKLFF
TRBJ2-3	TRBD1	many	TRBV11-2	TGTGCCAGCAGCTTAGCACAGGGGCTTGTCACAGATACGCAGTATTTT	CASSLAQGLVTDTQYF
TRBJ1-1	-	many	TRBV6-5	TGTGCCAGCAGTTACTCCGGAATTGCCGCTGAAGCTTTCTTT	CASSYSGIAAEAFF
TRBJ1-2	-	-	TRBV2	TGTGCCAGCAGTGAGCTGATGGCCCCCTATGGCTACACATTC	CASSELMAPYGYTF
TRBJ1-1	-	many	TRBV18	TGTGCCAGCTCACCACCGGGGGGCTCGAACACTGAAGCTTTCTTT	CASSPPGGSNTEAFF
TRBJ2-7	TRBD1	many	TRBV30	TGTGCCTGGGGCCGGGGACAGGGGTTCCACGAGCAGTACTTC	CAWGRGQGFHEQYF
TRBJ2-4	-	many	TRBV20-1	TGCAGTGCTGCCCAGGCGGGGAAGGCCAAAAACATTCAGTACTTC	CSAAQAGKAKNIQYF
TRBJ1-6	TRBD1	many	TRBV14	TGTGCCAGCAGCCAAGGACAGGGGGCTAATTCACCCCTCCACTTT	CASSQGQGANSPLHF
TRBJ2-7	-	once	TRBV21-1	TGTGCTAGCAGCAAAGGGGGGGACAACTCCGAGCAGTACTTC	CASSKGGDNSEQYF
TRBJ2-1	TRBD2	few	TRBV7-9	TGTGCCAGCAGCTTAAGGGAATTGGGAACGGGGGGGCTTATCGCCCTGGCCCGCAATGAGCAGTTCTTC	CASSLRELGTGGLIALARNEQFF
TRBJ2-2	-	many	TRBV7-9	TGTGCCATCCTCCCGGATAACACCGGGGAGCTGTTTTTT	CAILPDNTGELFF
TRBJ1-6	-	many	TRBV11-3	TGTGCCAGCAGGGCCAGTAATTCACCCCTCCACTTT	CASRASNSPLHF
TRBJ2-3	-	many	TRBV14	TGTGCCAGCAGCCATCCGACAGCCCTTCGGCGGGATACGCAGTATTTT	CASSHPTALRRDTQYF
TRBJ1-6	-	few	TRBV5-1	TGCGCCAGCAGCTCGGAACTTTCACCCCTCCACTTT	CASSSELSPLHF
TRBJ1-2	-	many	TRBV3-1	TGTGCCAGCAGCCTCCTCCACCATTTCGATGGCTACACCTTC	CASSLLHHFDGYTF
TRBJ1-1	-	many	TRBV20-1	TGCAGTGCCAGGCGGGGACCCACTGAAGCTTTCTTT	CSARRGPTEAFF
TRBJ2-1	TRBD1	many	TRBV4-2	TGTGCCAGCAGCGCCGAGGGGGCCGGTGGTGAGCAGTTCTTC	CASSAEGAGGEQFF
TRBJ2-7	-	-	TRBV10-2	TGCGCCAGCAGCCAGACTATAGGCATCTACGAGCAGTACTTC	CASSQTIGIYEQYF
TRBJ2-2	-	many	TRBV12-3/TRBV12-4	TGTGCCAGCAGTCAGGGCCCCGGGGAGCTGTTTTTT	CASSQGPGELFF
TRBJ2-3	-	many	TRBV12-3/TRBV12-4	TGTGCCAGCAGTTTAGCCCAGATCACAGATACGCAGTATTTT	CASSLAQITDTQYF
TRBJ2-3	-	many	TRBV6-1	TGTGCCAGTTCCCTCCTCGGAGATACGCAGTATTTT	CASSLLGDTQYF
TRBJ2-7	-	many	TRBV15	TGTGCCACCAGCGGTTGGACCCCAAGTTTCTCCTACGAGCAGTACTTC	CATSGWTPSFSYEQYF
TRBJ1-2	TRBD1	many	TRBV20-1	TGCAGTGTCCGGACAGGGGTCGGCTACACCTTC	CSVRTGVGYTF
TRBJ1-5	-	many	TRBV28	TGTGCCAGCCATCCGGTTGGCAATCAGCCCCAGCATTTT	CASHPVGNQPQHF
TRBJ1-1	-	many	TRBV29-1	TGCAGCGGTGGGGGTCAGGGCAACCGAGAAGCTTTCTTT	CSGGGQGNREAFF
TRBJ2-3	-	many	TRBV12-3/TRBV12-4	TGTGCCAGCAGTTTAAGGGGGAGGGGTACAGATACGCAGTATTTT	CASSLRGRGTDTQYF
TRBJ2-1	-	-	TRBV9	TGTGCCAGCAGCTATCGACAGGGAGGGGGTGATGAGCAGTTCTTC	CASSYRQGGGDEQFF
TRBJ1-2	-	many	TRBV7-8	TGTGCCAGCAGCTATCAACCACCTTGGACTGCCTATGGCTACACCTTC	CASSYQPPWTAYGYTF
TRBJ1-1	TRBD1	many	TRBV5-1	TGCGCCAGCAGCTCCTTAATCACAGGGGTCACTGAAGCTTTCTTT	CASSSLITGVTEAFF
TRBJ2-1	TRBD1	many	TRBV7-8	TGTGCCAGCAGCCTCCGGGACAGGGTTAATGAGCAGTTCTTC	CASSLRDRVNEQFF
TRBJ2-7	-	many	TRBV5-1	TGCGCCAGCAGCTTGGCGGCTGGGAGTGAGGACGAGCAGTACTTC	CASSLAAGSEDEQYF
TRBJ2-7	-	many	TRBV20-1	TGCAGTGCTAGTTTGTCCTCAGGGACCTACGAGCAGTACTTC	CSASLSSGTYEQYF
TRBJ1-1	-	many	TRBV10-3	TGTGCCATCAGGACCGGGACGGAACACACTGAAGCTTTCTTT	CAIRTGTEHTEAFF
TRBJ2-3	-	few	TRBV15	TGTGCCACCAGCAGAGAACAGGCAAGCACAGATACGCAGTATTTT	CATSREQASTDTQYF
TRBJ2-1	TRBD1	-	TRBV20-1	TGCAGTGCCCTGACAGGGGTAGGCAATGTGCAGTTCTTC	CSALTGVGNVQFF
TRBJ2-7	-	many	TRBV3-1	TGTGCCAGCAGCCAAATGGGAAACTCCTACGAGCAGTACTTC	CASSQMGNSYEQYF
TRBJ2-5	TRBD2	-	TRBV20-1	TGCAGTGCTGGATATCTAGCGGGGGCCCTCCGGCACTTC	CSAGYLAGALRHF
TRBJ1-3	-	many	TRBV15	TGTGCCACCAGCAGAGATATCGGGACTGGAAACACCATATATTTT	CATSRDIGTGNTIYF
TRBJ2-4	-	many	TRBV5-1	TGCGCCAGCAGCTTGGAGGCAGTCAAGGACATTCAGTACTTC	CASSLEAVKDIQYF
TRBJ1-1	TRBD1	many	TRBV20-1	TGCAGTGCTCTACAGGGGGTGAACACTGAAGCTTTCTTT	CSALQGVNTEAFF
TRBJ1-2	TRBD1	many	TRBV7-9	TGTGCCAGCAGCAGCTGGACAGGGGATAACTATGGCTACACCTTC	CASSSWTGDNYGYTF
TRBJ2-3	TRBD2	many	TRBV20-1	TGCAGTGCTAGAGTATCGGGGGGGGGCACAGATACGCAGTATTTT	CSARVSGGGTDTQYF